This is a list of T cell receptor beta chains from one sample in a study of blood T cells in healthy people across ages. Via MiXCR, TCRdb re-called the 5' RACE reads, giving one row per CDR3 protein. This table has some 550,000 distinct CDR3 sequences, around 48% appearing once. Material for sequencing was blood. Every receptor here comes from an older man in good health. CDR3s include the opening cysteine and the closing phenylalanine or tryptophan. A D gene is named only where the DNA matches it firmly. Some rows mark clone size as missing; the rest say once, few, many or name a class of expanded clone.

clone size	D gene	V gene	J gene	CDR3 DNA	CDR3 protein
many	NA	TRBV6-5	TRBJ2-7	TGTGCCAGCAGTTACAGGTTGGGCGAGCAGTACTTC	CASSYRLGEQYF
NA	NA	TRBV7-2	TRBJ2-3	TGTGCCAGCAGCTTAGTTAGCGGAAACACAGATACGCAGTATTTT	CASSLVSGNTDTQYF
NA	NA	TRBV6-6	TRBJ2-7	TGTACCAGCATTTCCAATGGGGCCGAAGGAAACGAGCAGTACTTC	CTSISNGAEGNEQYF
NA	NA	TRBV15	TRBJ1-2	TGTGCCACCAGCAGAGATTTAAGCGTGGTCGGGTCGACAGTTCGGGGCTACACCTTC	CATSRDLSVVGSTVRGYTF
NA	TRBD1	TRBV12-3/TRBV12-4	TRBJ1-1	TGTGCCAGCAGTTCAGGGACAGGGGATGGCACTGAAGCTTTCTTT	CASSSGTGDGTEAFF
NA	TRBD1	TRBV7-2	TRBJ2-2	TGTGCCAGCAGGTTACAGGGGAGAACCGGGGAGCTGTTTTTT	CASRLQGRTGELFF
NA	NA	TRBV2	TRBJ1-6	TGTGCCAGCAGTTTGGGGGTTTTGGATTCACCCCTCCACTTT	CASSLGVLDSPLHF
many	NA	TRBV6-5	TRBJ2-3	TGTGCCAGCAGTTACTCCGGTGGGCGGGGGCAAAGCACAGATACGCAGTATTTT	CASSYSGGRGQSTDTQYF
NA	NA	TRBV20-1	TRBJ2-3	TGCAGTGCTAAGAGGGGGGGGGCGTACACGCAGTATTTT	CSAKRGGAYTQYF
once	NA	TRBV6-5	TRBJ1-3	TGTGCCAGCGGGGAGCTTGGAAACACCATATATTTT	CASGELGNTIYF
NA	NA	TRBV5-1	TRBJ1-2	TGCGCCAGCAGCTTGGGTCAGGCTCGAGACCTCTATGGCTACACCTTC	CASSLGQARDLYGYTF
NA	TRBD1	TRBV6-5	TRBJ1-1	TGTGCCAGCAGCCGGGACAGGGTGAAGGACACTGAAGCTTTCTTT	CASSRDRVKDTEAFF
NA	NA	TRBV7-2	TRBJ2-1	TGTGCCAGCAGCTTAGATGCGGCGTACAATGAGCAGTTCTTC	CASSLDAAYNEQFF
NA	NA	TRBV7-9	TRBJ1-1	TGTGCCAGCAGCTCAATCAGGAGGGCGGAAACTGAAGCTTTCTTT	CASSSIRRAETEAFF
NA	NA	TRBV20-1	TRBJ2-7	TGCAGTGCTACCGGGACCTCCTACGAGCAGTACTTC	CSATGTSYEQYF
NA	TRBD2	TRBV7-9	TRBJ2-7	TGTGCCAGCAGCTTACGGCTAGCGGGATCAAGTTCCTACAATGAGCAGTACTTC	CASSLRLAGSSSYNEQYF
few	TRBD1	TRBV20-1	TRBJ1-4	TGCAGTGTTCGGACAGGCCAAAATGAAAAACTGTTTTTT	CSVRTGQNEKLFF
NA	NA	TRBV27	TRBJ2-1	TGTGCCAGCAGTTCCCCCCCGGCAGGGAGCTCCTACAATGAGCAGTTCTTC	CASSSPPAGSSYNEQFF
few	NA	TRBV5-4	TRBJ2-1	TGTGCCAGCAGCACCCACCTAGGGGGGCGCTCCTACAATGAGCAGTTCTTC	CASSTHLGGRSYNEQFF
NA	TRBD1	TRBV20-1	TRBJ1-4	TGCAGTGCTAGAGTGAGGGGGCGAACAGATGGGGAAAAACTGTTTTTT	CSARVRGRTDGEKLFF
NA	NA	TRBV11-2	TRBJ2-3	TGTGCCAGCAGCTCTGGTGGGCGGTGGACAGATACGCAGTATTTT	CASSSGGRWTDTQYF
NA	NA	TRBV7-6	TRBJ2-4	TGTGCCAGCAGCCAGGCTACGGAGCAGTACTTC	CASSQATEQYF
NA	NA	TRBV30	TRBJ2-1	TGTGCTTGGACCGGGACGGACAATGAGCAGTTCTTC	CAWTGTDNEQFF
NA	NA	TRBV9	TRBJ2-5	TGTGCCGGCAAGGGCCCCTCAGAGACCCAGTACTTC	CAGKGPSETQYF
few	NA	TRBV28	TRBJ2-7	TGTGCCAGCAGCTTTTCAGGGGATTTCTACGAGCAGTACTTC	CASSFSGDFYEQYF
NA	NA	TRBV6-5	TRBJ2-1	TGTGCCAGCCGACTGGTTCCGCGCGTTTCCTATGAGCAGTTCTTC	CASRLVPRVSYEQFF
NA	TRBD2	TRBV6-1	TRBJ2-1	TGTGCCAGCAGGACTTGGGGGGTAGGGTTAGCGGGAGTCGGCAATGAGCAGGTCTTC	CASRTWGVGLAGVGNEQVF
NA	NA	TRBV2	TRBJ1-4	TGTGCCAGCAGTGAAGATCTTCAGCTAAAACTGTTTTTT	CASSEDLQLKLFF
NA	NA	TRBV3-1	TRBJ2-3	TGTGCCAGCAGCCAATCCCTTGTGGAAGCAGATACGCAGTATTTT	CASSQSLVEADTQYF
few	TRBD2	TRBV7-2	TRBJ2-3	TGTGCCAGCAGCTTCACGTCGGGCGGGAGATCAGATACGCAGTATTTT	CASSFTSGGRSDTQYF
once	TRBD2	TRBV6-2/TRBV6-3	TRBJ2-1	TGTGCCAGCAGACCTACTACTAGCGGGGGCTACAATGAGCAGTTCTTC	CASRPTTSGGYNEQFF
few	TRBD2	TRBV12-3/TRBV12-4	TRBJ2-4	TGTGCCAGCAGTTTAGTAGGGACTAGCGGGAGGGCCCAGCAGTACTTC	CASSLVGTSGRAQQYF
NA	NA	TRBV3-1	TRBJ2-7	TGTGCCAGCAGCCAACCTCCAAAGGGCGAGCAGTACTTC	CASSQPPKGEQYF
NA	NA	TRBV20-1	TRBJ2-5	TGCAGTGCTAGAGTGACCGAGACCCAGTACTTC	CSARVTETQYF
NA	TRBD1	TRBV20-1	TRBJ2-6	TGCAGTGGGGGACAGTCGGGTGGGGCCAACGTCCTGACTTTC	CSGGQSGGANVLTF
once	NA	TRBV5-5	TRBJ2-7	TGTGCCAGCAGCAGGGGCCCGGTCGGTCTCGAGCAGTACTTC	CASSRGPVGLEQYF
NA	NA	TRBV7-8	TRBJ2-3	TGTGCCAGCAGCTTCACACCAACGAGCGGAATCACAGATACGCAGTATTTT	CASSFTPTSGITDTQYF
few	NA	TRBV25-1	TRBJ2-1	TGTGCCAGCAGTGAATATTCGGGGGAGCAGTTCTTC	CASSEYSGEQFF
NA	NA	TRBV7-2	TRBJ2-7	TGTGCCAGCAGCTTACCCAGGGGAGCCGAGCAGTACTTC	CASSLPRGAEQYF
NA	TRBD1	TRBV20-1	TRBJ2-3	TGCAGTGCTAGAGGGGACAGGGTTGAGGGTACGCAGTATTTT	CSARGDRVEGTQYF
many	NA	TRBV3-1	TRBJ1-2	TGTGCCAGCAGCCAGGATGCAGGCTACACCTTC	CASSQDAGYTF
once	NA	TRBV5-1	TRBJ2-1	TGCGCCAGCAGCGACCCCAGGCTGGCAGACCAAGCCAATGAGCAGTTCTTC	CASSDPRLADQANEQFF
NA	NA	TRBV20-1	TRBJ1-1	TGCAGGACCAGTCAAGCCAACACTGAAGCTTTCTTT	CRTSQANTEAFF
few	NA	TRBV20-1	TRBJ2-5	TGCAGTGCTCCTCCAGGGGTAGGCGAGACCCAGTACTTC	CSAPPGVGETQYF
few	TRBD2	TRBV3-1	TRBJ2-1	TGTGCCAGCAGCCACACTAGCGGTAGAAGCAATGAGCAGTTCTTC	CASSHTSGRSNEQFF
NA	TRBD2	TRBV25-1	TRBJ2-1	TGTGCCAGCATTAGCGGGGGTAATGAGCAGTTCTTC	CASISGGNEQFF
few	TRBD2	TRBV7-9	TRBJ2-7	TGTGCCAGCAGCCCCCACGGGACTAGCAGCTACGAGCAGTACTTC	CASSPHGTSSYEQYF
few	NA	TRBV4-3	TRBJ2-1	TGCGCCAGCAGCCAAGATCGTCCCAGCGCCTTATCCTACAATGAGCAGTTCTTC	CASSQDRPSALSYNEQFF
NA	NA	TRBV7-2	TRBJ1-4	TGTGCCAGCAGCCCGACGTCCGGGGGAGGAAAACTGTTTTTT	CASSPTSGGGKLFF
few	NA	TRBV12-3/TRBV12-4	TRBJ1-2	TGTGCCAGCAGTTTTCGGGGTGTCGGCTACACCTTC	CASSFRGVGYTF
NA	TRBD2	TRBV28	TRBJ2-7	TGTGCCAGCAGTACCGGGACTAGGCGGGAGCAGTACTTC	CASSTGTRREQYF
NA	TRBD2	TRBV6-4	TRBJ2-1	TGTGCCAGCAGTGACTCTAGCGGGGGGGCCAATGAGCAGTTCTTC	CASSDSSGGANEQFF
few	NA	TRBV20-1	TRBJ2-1	TGCAGTTTCCAAACGACTGAGCAGTTCTTC	CSFQTTEQFF
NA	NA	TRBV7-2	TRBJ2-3	TGTGCCAGCAGGCTAGCGATAAGCACAGATACGCAGTATTTT	CASRLAISTDTQYF
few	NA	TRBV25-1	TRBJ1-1	TGTGCCAGCAGTTTTTTGGACAGCTTCACTGAAGCTTTCTTT	CASSFLDSFTEAFF
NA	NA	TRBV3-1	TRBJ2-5	TGTGCCAGCAGCCGATCCGAGGAAAGGGGGGAGACCCAGTACTTC	CASSRSEERGETQYF
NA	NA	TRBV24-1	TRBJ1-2	TGTGCCACCAGTGATTCCGCCAGAGCTAACTATGGCTACACCTTC	CATSDSARANYGYTF
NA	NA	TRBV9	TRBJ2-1	TGTGCCAGCTCGCCGTGGAGGGACTACAATGAGCAGTTCTTC	CASSPWRDYNEQFF
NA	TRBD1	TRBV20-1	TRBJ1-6	TGCAGTGCTAGAGATAGGGTGACAGGGGGCCCCTATAATTCACCCCTCCACTTT	CSARDRVTGGPYNSPLHF
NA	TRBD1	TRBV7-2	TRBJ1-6	TGTGCCAGCAGCCGGGACAGGAAAAATTCACCCCTCCACTTT	CASSRDRKNSPLHF